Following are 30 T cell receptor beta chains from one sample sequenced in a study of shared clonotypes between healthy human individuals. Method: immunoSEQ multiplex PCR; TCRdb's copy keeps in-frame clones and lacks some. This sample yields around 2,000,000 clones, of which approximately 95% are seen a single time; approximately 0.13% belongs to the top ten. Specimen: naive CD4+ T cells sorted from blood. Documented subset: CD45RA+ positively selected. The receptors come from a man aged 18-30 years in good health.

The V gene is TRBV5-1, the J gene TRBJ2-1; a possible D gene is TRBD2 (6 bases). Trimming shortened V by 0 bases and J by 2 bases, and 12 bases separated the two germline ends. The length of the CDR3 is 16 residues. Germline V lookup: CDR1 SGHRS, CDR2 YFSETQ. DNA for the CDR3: TGCGCCAGCAGCTTGGGGAGGGCTTTCGCCTACAATGAGCAGTTCTTC. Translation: CASSLGRAFAYNEQFF.

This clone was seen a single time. The CDR3 DNA reads as TGTGCCAGCAGCCCCGGGGGGCAAATGAACACCGGGGAGCTGTTTTTT. Its protein product is CASSPGGQMNTGELFF. The chain combines TRBV6-6 with TRBJ2-2, with D possibly being TRBD2 (7 bases). Germline V gene data show CDR1 as MNHNY and CDR2 as SVGAGI (reference sequence). This CDR3 spans 16 amino acids. V was shortened by 6 bases and J by 1 base, with 15 bases between the two germline ends.

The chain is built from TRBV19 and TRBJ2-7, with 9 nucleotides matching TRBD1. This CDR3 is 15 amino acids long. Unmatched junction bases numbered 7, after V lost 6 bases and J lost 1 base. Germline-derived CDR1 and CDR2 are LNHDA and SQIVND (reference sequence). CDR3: CASRRGTGTSYEQYF. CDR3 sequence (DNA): TGTGCCAGTAGGCGAGGGACAGGGACTTCCTACGAGCAGTACTTC.

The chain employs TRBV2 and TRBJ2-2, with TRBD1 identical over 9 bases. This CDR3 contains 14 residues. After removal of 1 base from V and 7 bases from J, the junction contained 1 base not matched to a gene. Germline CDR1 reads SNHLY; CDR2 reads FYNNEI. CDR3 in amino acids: CASSEGGQGGELFF. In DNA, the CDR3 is TGTGCCAGCAGTGAAGGGGGACAGGGCGGGGAGCTGTTTTTT.

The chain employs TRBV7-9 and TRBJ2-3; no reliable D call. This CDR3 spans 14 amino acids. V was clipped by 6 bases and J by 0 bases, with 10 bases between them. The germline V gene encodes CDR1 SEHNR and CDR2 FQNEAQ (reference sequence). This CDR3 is CASSPTISTDTQYF. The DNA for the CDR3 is TGTGCCAGCAGTCCAACCATCAGCACAGATACGCAGTATTTT.

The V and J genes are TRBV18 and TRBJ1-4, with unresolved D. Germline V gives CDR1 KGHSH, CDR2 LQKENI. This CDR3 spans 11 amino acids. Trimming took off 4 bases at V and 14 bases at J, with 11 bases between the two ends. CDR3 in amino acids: CASSLLTALFF. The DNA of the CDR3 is TGTGCCAGCTCACTTCTTACAGCCCTGTTTTTT.

In nucleotides, the CDR3 is TGTGCCAGCAGTGGACTAGCGAACTACGAGCAGTACTTC. Amino acids: CASSGLANYEQYF. This chain links TRBV2 with TRBJ2-7, with 8 positions matching TRBD2. The germline V gene has CDR1 SNHLY and CDR2 FYNNEI. The CDR3 is made up of 13 amino acids. V shed 4 bases and J 3 bases; nucleotides not matched to a gene: 2.

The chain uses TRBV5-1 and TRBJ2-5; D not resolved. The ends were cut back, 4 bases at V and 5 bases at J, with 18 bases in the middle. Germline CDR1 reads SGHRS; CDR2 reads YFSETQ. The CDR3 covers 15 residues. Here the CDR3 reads CASSPTNPARETQYF. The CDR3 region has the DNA TGCGCCAGCAGCCCGACCAACCCCGCCAGGGAGACCCAGTACTTC. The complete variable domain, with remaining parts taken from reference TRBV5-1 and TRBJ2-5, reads KAGVTQTPRYLIKTRGQQVTLSCSPISGHRSVSWYQQTPGQGLQFLFEYFSETQRNKGNFPGRFSGRQFSNSRSEMNVSTLELGDSALYLCASSPTNPARETQYFGPGTRLLVL.

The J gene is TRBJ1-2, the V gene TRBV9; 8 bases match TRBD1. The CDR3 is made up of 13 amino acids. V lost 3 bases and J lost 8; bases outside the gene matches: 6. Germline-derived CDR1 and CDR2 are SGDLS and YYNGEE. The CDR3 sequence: CASSERTGSGYTF. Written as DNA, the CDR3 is TGTGCCAGCAGCGAAAGGACAGGGTCCGGCTACACCTTC.

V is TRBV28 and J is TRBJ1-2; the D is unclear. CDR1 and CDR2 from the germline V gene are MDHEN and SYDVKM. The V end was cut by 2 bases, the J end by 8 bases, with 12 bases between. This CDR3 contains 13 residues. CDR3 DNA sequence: TGTGCCAGCAGTTTAGTAGGGAGGAAAGGCTACACCTTC. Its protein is CASSLVGRKGYTF.

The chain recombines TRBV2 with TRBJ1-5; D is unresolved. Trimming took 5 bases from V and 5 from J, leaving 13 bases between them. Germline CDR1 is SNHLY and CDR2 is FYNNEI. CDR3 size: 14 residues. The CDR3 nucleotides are TGTGCCAGCAGTCTGACACTTGGGGATCAGCCCCAGCATTTT. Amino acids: CASSLTLGDQPQHF. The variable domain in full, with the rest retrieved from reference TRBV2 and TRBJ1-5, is EPEVTQTPSHQVTQMGQEVILRCVPISNHLYFYWYRQILGQKVEFLVSFYNNEISEKSEIFDDQFSVERPDGSNFTLKIRSTKLEDSAMYFCASSLTLGDQPQHFGDGTRLSIL.

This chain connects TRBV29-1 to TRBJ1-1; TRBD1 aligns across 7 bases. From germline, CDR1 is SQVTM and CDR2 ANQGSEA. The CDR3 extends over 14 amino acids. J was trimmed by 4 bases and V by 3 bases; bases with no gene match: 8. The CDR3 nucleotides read TGCAGCGTTGAGGTAAGGGGGCAGCTCACTGAAGCTTTCTTT. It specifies CSVEVRGQLTEAFF.

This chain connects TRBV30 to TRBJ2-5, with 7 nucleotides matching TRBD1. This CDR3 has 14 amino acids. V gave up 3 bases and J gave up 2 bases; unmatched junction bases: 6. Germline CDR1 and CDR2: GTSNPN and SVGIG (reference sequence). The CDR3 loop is CAWSRRGQQETQYF. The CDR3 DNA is TGTGCCTGGAGCCGTAGGGGGCAGCAAGAGACCCAGTACTTC.

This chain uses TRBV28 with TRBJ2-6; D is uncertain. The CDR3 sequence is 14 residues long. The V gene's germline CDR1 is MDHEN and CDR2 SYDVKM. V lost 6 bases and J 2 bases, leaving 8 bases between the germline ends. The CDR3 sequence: CASRSGAGANVLTF. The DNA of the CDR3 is TGTGCCAGCAGGTCAGGTGCTGGGGCCAACGTCCTGACTTTC. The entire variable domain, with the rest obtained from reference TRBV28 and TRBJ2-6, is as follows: DVKVTQSSRYLVKRTGEKVFLECVQDMDHENMFWYRQDPGLGLRLIYFSYDVKMKEKGDIPEGYSVSREKKERFSLILESASTNQTSMYLCASRSGAGANVLTFGAGSRLTVL.

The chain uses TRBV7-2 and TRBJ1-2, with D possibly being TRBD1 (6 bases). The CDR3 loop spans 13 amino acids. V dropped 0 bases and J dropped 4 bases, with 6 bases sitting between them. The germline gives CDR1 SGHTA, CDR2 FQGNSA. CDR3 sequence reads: CASSLAGGYGYTF. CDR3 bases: TGTGCCAGCAGCTTAGCAGGGGGCTATGGCTACACCTTC.

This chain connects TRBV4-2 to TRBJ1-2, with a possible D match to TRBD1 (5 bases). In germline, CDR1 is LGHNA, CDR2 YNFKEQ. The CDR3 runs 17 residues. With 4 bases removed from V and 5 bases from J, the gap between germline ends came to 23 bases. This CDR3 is CASSPTGGGLWAYGYTF. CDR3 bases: TGTGCCAGCAGCCCAACGGGTGGGGGGTTGTGGGCGTATGGCTACACCTTC.

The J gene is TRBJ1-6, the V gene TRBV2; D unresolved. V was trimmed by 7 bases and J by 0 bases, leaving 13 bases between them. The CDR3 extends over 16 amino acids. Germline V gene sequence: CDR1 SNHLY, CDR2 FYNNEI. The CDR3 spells CASKVDGSSYNSPLHF. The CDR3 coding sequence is TGTGCCAGCAAGGTGGACGGTAGCTCCTATAATTCACCCCTCCACTTT.

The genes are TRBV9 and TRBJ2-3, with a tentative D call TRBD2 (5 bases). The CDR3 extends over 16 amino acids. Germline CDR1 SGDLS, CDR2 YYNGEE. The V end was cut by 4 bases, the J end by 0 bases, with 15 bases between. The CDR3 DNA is TGTGCCAGCAGCCCCCGGACTCTCCCTAGCACAGATACGCAGTATTTT. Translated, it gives CASSPRTLPSTDTQYF. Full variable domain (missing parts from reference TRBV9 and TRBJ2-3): DSGVTQTPKHLITATGQRVTLRCSPRSGDLSVYWYQQSLDQGLQFLIQYYNGEERAKGNILERFSAQQFPDLHSELNLSSLELGDSALYFCASSPRTLPSTDTQYFGPGTRLTVL.

This CDR3 reads CASSLGLAGYRYEQYF. The CDR3 DNA is TGTGCCAGCAGCTTGGGACTAGCGGGGTACCGCTACGAGCAGTACTTC. V and J are TRBV7-2 and TRBJ2-7; TRBD2 agrees at 13 bases. The CDR3 covers 16 residues. V was pared by 3 bases and J by 3 bases, with 5 bases of the junction left unmatched. Germline lookup yields CDR1 SGHTA and CDR2 FQGNSA.

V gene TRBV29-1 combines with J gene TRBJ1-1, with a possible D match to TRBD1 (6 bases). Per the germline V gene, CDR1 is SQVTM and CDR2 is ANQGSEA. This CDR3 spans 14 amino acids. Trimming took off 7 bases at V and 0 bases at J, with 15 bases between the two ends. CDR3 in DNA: TGCAGCGCTAAAAGGACAGCGATGAACACTGAAGCTTTCTTT. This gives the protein CSAKRTAMNTEAFF. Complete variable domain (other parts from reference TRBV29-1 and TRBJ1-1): SAVISQKPSRDICQRGTSLTIQCQVDSQVTMMFWYRQQPGQSLTLIATANQGSEATYESGFVIDKFPISRPNLTFSTLTVSNMSPEDSSIYLCSAKRTAMNTEAFFGQGTRLTVV.

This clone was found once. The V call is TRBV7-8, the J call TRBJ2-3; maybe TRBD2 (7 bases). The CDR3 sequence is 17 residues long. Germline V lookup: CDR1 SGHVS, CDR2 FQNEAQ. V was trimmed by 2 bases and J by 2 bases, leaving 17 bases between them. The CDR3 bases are TGTGCCAGCAGCTTAACCGATCGGGGGGCTAACACAGATACGCAGTATTTT. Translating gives CASSLTDRGANTDTQYF.

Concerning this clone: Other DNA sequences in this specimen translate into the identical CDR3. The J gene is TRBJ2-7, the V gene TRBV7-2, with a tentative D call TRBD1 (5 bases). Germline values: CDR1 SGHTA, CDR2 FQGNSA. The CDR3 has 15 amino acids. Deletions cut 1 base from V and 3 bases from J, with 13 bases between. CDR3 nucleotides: TGTGCCAGCAGCTTAGAAAGGGCAGGGCTCTACGAGCAGTACTTC. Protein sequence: CASSLERAGLYEQYF.

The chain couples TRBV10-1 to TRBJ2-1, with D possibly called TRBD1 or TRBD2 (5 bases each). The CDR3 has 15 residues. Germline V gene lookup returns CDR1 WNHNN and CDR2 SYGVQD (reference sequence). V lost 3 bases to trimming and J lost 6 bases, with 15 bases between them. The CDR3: CASSDTWGSGNEQFF. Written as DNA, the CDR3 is TGCGCCAGCAGTGATACTTGGGGGTCCGGCAATGAGCAGTTCTTC.

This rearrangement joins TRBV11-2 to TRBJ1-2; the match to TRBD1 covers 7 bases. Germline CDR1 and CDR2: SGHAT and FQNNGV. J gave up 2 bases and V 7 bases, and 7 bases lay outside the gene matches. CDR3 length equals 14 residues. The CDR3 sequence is CASIRRGQNYGYTF. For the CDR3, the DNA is TGTGCCAGCATCCGGCGGGGACAGAACTATGGCTACACCTTC.

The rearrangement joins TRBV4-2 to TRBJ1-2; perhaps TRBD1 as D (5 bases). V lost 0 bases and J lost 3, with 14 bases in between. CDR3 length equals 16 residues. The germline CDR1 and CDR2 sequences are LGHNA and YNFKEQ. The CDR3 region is CASSQDLTAVYYGYTF. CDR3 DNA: TGTGCCAGCAGCCAAGATTTGACAGCAGTTTACTATGGCTACACCTTC.

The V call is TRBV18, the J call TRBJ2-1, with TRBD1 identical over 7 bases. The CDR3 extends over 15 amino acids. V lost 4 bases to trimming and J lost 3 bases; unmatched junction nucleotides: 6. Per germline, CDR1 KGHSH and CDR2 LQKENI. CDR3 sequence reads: CASSQGAAYYNEQFF. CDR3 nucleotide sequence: TGTGCCAGCTCACAGGGGGCAGCCTACTACAATGAGCAGTTCTTC.

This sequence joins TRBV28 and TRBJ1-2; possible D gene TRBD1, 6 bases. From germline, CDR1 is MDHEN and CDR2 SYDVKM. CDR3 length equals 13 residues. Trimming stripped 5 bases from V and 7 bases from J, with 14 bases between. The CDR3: CASSLGTSSGYTF. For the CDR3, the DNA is TGTGCCAGCAGTCTCGGGACATCTTCTGGCTACACCTTC.

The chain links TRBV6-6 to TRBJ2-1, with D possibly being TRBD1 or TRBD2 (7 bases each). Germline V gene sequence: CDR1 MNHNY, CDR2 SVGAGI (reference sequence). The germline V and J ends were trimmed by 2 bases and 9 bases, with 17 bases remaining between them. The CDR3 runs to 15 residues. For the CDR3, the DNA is TGTGCCAGCAGTTACGATTGGGAGGGGGCTGGTGAGCAGTTCTTC. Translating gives CASSYDWEGAGEQFF.

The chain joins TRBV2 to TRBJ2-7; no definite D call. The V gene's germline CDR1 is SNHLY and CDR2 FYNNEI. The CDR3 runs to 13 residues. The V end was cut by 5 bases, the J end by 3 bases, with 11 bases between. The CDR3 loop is CASSRGQYYEQYF. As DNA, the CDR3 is TGTGCCAGCAGTCGTGGGCAGTACTACGAGCAGTACTTC.

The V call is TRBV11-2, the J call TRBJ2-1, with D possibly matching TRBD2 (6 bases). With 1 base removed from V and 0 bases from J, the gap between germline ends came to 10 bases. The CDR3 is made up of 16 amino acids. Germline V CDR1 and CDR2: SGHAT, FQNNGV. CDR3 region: CASSLGGIYSYNEQFF. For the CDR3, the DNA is TGTGCCAGCAGCTTAGGCGGGATCTACTCCTACAATGAGCAGTTCTTC.